Listed here are 32 T cell receptor beta chains from one sample, sequenced in a study of T cell changes during pregnancy in multiple sclerosis. Profiling relied on immunoSEQ multiplex PCR, and the TCRdb table lists in-frame clones only, not all of them. The sample lists fewer than 40,000 clones; about 90% were seen once. The sequences come from CD8+ T cells from peripheral blood mononuclear cells, collected after pregnancy. Receptors were obtained from a female donor with multiple sclerosis, enrolled in a pregnancy study.

This chain connects TRBV9 to TRBJ2-5, with D possibly matching TRBD2 (7 bases). The CDR3 contains 15 residues. V gave up 3 bases and J gave up 5 bases, with 17 bases separating them. Germline V gives CDR1 SGDLS, CDR2 YYNGEE. Here the CDR3 reads CASSARGAGKETQYF. The CDR3 region has the DNA TGTGCCAGCAGCGCCCGGGGGGCGGGGAAGGAGACCCAGTACTTC.

The chain links TRBV7-9 to TRBJ2-1, with 7 positions matching TRBD2. Trimming at V came to 0 bases and at J to 4 bases, leaving 3 bases not matched to a gene. Germline V gives CDR1 SEHNR, CDR2 FQNEAQ (reference sequence). This CDR3 is 15 amino acids long. CDR3 sequence reads: CASSLARGGYNEQFF. Here the CDR3 DNA reads TGTGCCAGCAGCTTAGCGCGCGGGGGATACAATGAGCAGTTCTTC. The full variable domain, in which reference TRBV7-9 and TRBJ2-1 provide the parts outside the CDR3, is DTGVSQNPRHKITKRGQNVTFRCDPISEHNRLYWYRQTLGQGPEFLTYFQNEAQLEKSRLLSDRFSAERPKGSFSTLEIQRTEQGDSAMYLCASSLARGGYNEQFFGPGTRLTVL.

The chain links TRBV19 to TRBJ1-1, with 9 bases that match TRBD1. The length of the CDR3 is 16 residues. J was trimmed by 4 bases and V by 0 bases; bases with no gene match: 6. The germline V gene encodes CDR1 LNHDA and CDR2 SQIVND (reference sequence). The chain's CDR3 is CASSIEGTGLVTEAFF. The CDR3 DNA is TGTGCCAGTAGTATAGAAGGGACAGGGCTGGTCACTGAAGCTTTCTTT.

CDR3 bases: TGTGCCAGCAGCGACGGGGGGGAGCAGTACTTC. Protein sequence: CASSDGGEQYF. J is TRBJ2-7 and V is TRBV9; the match to TRBD2 covers 7 bases. Trimming removed 3 bases from V and 7 bases from J; junction bases left unmatched: 1. This CDR3 spans 11 amino acids. CDR1 SGDLS and CDR2 YYNGEE come from the germline V gene.

This chain uses TRBV5-6 with TRBJ1-2, with D hard to call. CDR1 is SGHDT, CDR2 YYEEEE, per germline. This CDR3 has 13 amino acids. V was cut by 2 bases and J by 4 bases, with 9 bases left in between. The CDR3 DNA is TGTGCCAGCAGCTTAGTTACGAGCTATGGCTACACCTTC. As protein: CASSLVTSYGYTF. Using reference TRBV5-6 and TRBJ1-2 for the parts outside the CDR3, the full variable domain is DAGVTQSPTHLIKTRGQQVTLRCSPKSGHDTVSWYQQALGQGPQFIFQYYEEEERQRGNFPDRFSGHQFPNYSSELNVNALLLGDSALYLCASSLVTSYGYTFGSGTRLTVV.

The chain couples TRBV21-1 to TRBJ2-1; the D segment call TRBD2 is taken from the table without a DNA check. TRBV21-1 is recorded as a pseudogene. The CDR3 sequence is 19 residues long. This CDR3 is CASSLLTRGWQDSYNEQFF. CDR3 DNA: TGTGCCAGCAGCTTACTAACAAGAGGGTGGCAGGACTCCTACAATGAGCAGTTCTTC.

This chain uses TRBV7-6 with TRBJ2-1, with TRBD2 matching 8 bases. V trimming: 5 bases; J trimming: 0 bases; junction bases outside the gene matches: 12. The CDR3 covers 18 residues. Germline V gene sequence: CDR1 SGHVS, CDR2 FNYEAQ. The CDR3 coding sequence is TGTGCCAGCAGCGGGGGGGGTAGCGGGGCAAGCTCCTACAATGAGCAGTTCTTC. Translated: CASSGGGSGASSYNEQFF.

This chain joins TRBV27 and TRBJ1-2; 7 bases align to TRBD1. This CDR3 is 15 amino acids long. In germline, CDR1 is MNHEY, CDR2 SMNVEV (reference sequence). V dropped 6 bases and J dropped 8; count of bases not matched to a gene: 15. CDR3 amino acids: CASRAYRGPKQGYTF. The CDR3, as DNA: TGTGCCAGCAGAGCATACAGGGGCCCCAAGCAGGGCTACACCTTC.

The rearrangement links TRBV4-3 to TRBJ2-1; 10 bases align to TRBD2. The CDR3 contains 16 residues. Germline CDR1 is LGHNA and CDR2 is YSLEER. The V gene end was trimmed by 4 bases and the J gene end by 6 bases; junction bases not matched to a gene: 9. CDR3 amino acids: CASSPSGGVPFNEQFF. In DNA form, the CDR3 reads TGCGCCAGCAGCCCCAGCGGGGGGGTGCCGTTCAATGAGCAGTTCTTC.

This clone appeared once. The V and J genes are TRBV6-6 and TRBJ2-3; D is undetermined. This CDR3 region has 11 residues. Trimming shortened V by 5 bases and J by 3 bases, and 3 bases separated the two germline ends. CDR1 is MNHNY, CDR2 SVGAGI, per germline (reference sequence). The CDR3 is CASSPTDTQYF. CDR3 DNA: TGTGCCAGCAGTCCAACAGATACGCAGTATTTT.

The table lists this clone with a count of one. One end of the junction varies from germline; a read error may be responsible. The V and J genes are TRBV10-1 and TRBJ1-6; D remains ambiguous. Per germline, CDR1 WNHNN and CDR2 SYGVQD (reference sequence). This CDR3 comprises 12 residues. The CDR3: CASGLSNSLLHF. CDR3 DNA sequence: TGCGCCAGCGGACTGTCAAATTCACTCCTCCACTTT.

DNA for the CDR3: TGTGCCAGCAGCGTAGGACAGGCCGAAAATTCACCCCTCCACTTT. It codes for CASSVGQAENSPLHF. The V and J genes are TRBV9 and TRBJ1-6; D is perhaps TRBD1 (6 bases). V was trimmed by 0 bases and J by 7 bases, leaving 11 bases between them. The germline CDR1 and CDR2 sequences are SGDLS and YYNGEE. CDR3 length: 15 residues.

J is TRBJ1-1 and V is TRBV30; D gene uncertain. Trimming removed 0 bases at V and 8 bases at J, with 16 bases between. The germline V gene has CDR1 GTSNPN and CDR2 SVGIG (reference sequence). The CDR3 length is 14 residues. CDR3 in DNA: TGTGCCTGGAGTGTATCCCCGGACCTAGCAGAAGCTTTCTTT. This translates into CAWSVSPDLAEAFF.

J is TRBJ2-7 and V is TRBV27; no reliable D call. Germline loops: CDR1 MNHEY, CDR2 SMNVEV (reference sequence). This CDR3 has 13 amino acids. Trimming removed 7 bases at V and 5 bases at J, with 15 bases between. The CDR3 DNA reads TGTGCCAGCACTGATAGGCACCGGGACGAGCAGTACTTC. Translating it yields CASTDRHRDEQYF.

The V call is TRBV10-3, the J call TRBJ1-2; 8 bases line up with TRBD1. With 4 bases clipped from V and 5 bases from J, the junction kept 12 bases outside the gene matches. The CDR3 has 16 amino acids. Germline CDR1 is ENHRY and CDR2 is SYGVKD. The CDR3 protein is CAISGPSDRDGYGYTF. Written as DNA, the CDR3 is TGTGCCATCAGTGGTCCCTCGGACAGGGATGGGTATGGCTACACCTTC.

V is TRBV30 and J is TRBJ2-7, with 9 bases identical to TRBD1. The CDR3 consists of 16 residues. J was trimmed by 1 base and V by 3 bases; bases with no gene match: 10. CDR1 and CDR2 (germline): GTSNPN, SVGIG (reference sequence). This chain's CDR3 is CAWSGGGGQGSYEQYF. The CDR3, as DNA: TGTGCCTGGAGCGGCGGAGGGGGACAGGGTTCCTACGAGCAGTACTTC.

The genes are TRBV29-1 and TRBJ1-2; 11 nucleotides align to TRBD1. The germline gives CDR1 SQVTM, CDR2 ANQGSEA. The CDR3 spans 16 residues. Germline trimming cut 0 bases from V and 3 bases from J; bases unmatched to any gene: 6. The CDR3 DNA follows: TGCAGCGTTGAAGATCCCGGGACAGGGGGGGACTATGGCTACACCTTC. It codes for CSVEDPGTGGDYGYTF.

The rearrangement uses TRBV7-9 and TRBJ2-2; 10 nucleotides line up with TRBD1. The ends lost 5 bases at V and 6 bases at J; junction bases unmatched: 15. From germline, CDR1 is SEHNR and CDR2 FQNEAQ (reference sequence). The CDR3 covers 18 residues. The chain's CDR3 is CASSPRDRGHRESGELFF. In nucleotides, the CDR3 is TGTGCCAGCAGCCCCCGGGACAGGGGTCATAGAGAGTCCGGGGAGCTGTTTTTT.

The V gene is TRBV27, the J gene TRBJ1-2, with 9 bases fitting TRBD1. The ends lost 4 bases at V and 4 bases at J; junction bases unmatched: 7. The CDR3 is 15 amino acids. Germline values: CDR1 MNHEY, CDR2 SMNVEV (reference sequence). The chain's CDR3 is CASSSQGARSYGYTF. As DNA, the CDR3 is TGTGCCAGCAGTTCACAGGGGGCGCGAAGCTATGGCTACACCTTC.

V usage is TRBV18 and J usage is TRBJ2-1, with D hard to call. The CDR3 has 13 residues. Trimming took off 5 bases at V and 0 bases at J, with 5 bases between the two ends. The germline gives CDR1 KGHSH, CDR2 LQKENI. The CDR3 is CASSNSSYNEQFF. The CDR3 DNA is TGTGCCAGCTCAAACAGCTCCTACAATGAGCAGTTCTTC.

The chain uses TRBV11-2 and TRBJ2-7, with 8 bases matching TRBD2. CDR1 and CDR2 from the germline V gene are SGHAT and FQNNGV. J was trimmed by 6 bases and V by 4 bases; bases with no gene match: 8. CDR3 length: 14 amino acids. CDR3 bases: TGTGCCAGCAGCTCCACCGGGGGGGCCAGCGAGCAGTACTTC. Translation gives CASSSTGGASEQYF.

The chain has TRBV4-1 and TRBJ2-6; TRBD2 might be the D (5 bases). V lost 0 bases and J lost 4, with 10 bases in between. Looked up from germline, CDR1 is MGHRA and CDR2 is YSYEKL. This CDR3 is built from 16 residues. CDR3 DNA sequence: TGCGCCAGCAGCCAAGATGGCGGGCGGGGGGCCAACGTCCTGACTTTC. It translates to CASSQDGGRGANVLTF.

J is TRBJ2-1 and V is TRBV27; tentative D call: TRBD1 (6 bases). Per germline, CDR1 MNHEY and CDR2 SMNVEV (reference sequence). This CDR3 is 14 amino acids long. The V end lost 4 bases, the J end lost 2 bases, and 9 bases lay between the germline ends. The chain's CDR3 is CASSSRGPYNEQFF. DNA of the CDR3: TGTGCCAGCAGTTCCAGGGGACCCTACAATGAGCAGTTCTTC.

J is TRBJ2-1 and V is TRBV6-5, with 12 bases lining up with TRBD2. V shed 10 bases, J shed 6 bases, and the junction held 4 bases outside the gene matches. The CDR3 runs 13 residues. Germline V gives CDR1 MNHEY, CDR2 SVGAGI. CDR3 sequence (DNA): TGTGCCACCCGGACTAGCGGGGTCAATGAGCAGTTCTTC. It encodes CATRTSGVNEQFF.

This clone was found once. The chain uses TRBV5-4 and TRBJ1-1; no reliable D call. V was pared by 10 bases and J by 4 bases, with 14 bases between. Germline lookup yields CDR1 SGHNT and CDR2 YYREEE (reference sequence). CDR3 length: 12 residues. CDR3 amino acids: CARPWWSTEAFF. Here the CDR3 DNA reads TGTGCCCGGCCCTGGTGGAGCACTGAAGCTTTCTTT.

The genes are TRBV6-5 and TRBJ1-2; D is undetermined. Between the trimmed V and J ends, which lost 0 bases and 6 bases, there was a span of 8 bases. Per the germline V gene, CDR1 is MNHEY and CDR2 is SVGAGI. CDR3 length equals 13 residues. CDR3 coding DNA: TGTGCCAGCAGTTACTCGGTGCGTAATGGCTACACCTTC. This sequence encodes CASSYSVRNGYTF.

This chain links TRBV30 with TRBJ2-1; D might be TRBD2 (7 bases). Germline V gene lookup returns CDR1 GTSNPN and CDR2 SVGIG (reference sequence). This CDR3 is built from 14 residues. V lost 1 base and J 7 bases, leaving 14 bases between the germline ends. The CDR3 here is CAWSGGGGLNEQFF. The CDR3 region has the DNA TGTGCCTGGAGTGGAGGCGGGGGCCTAAATGAGCAGTTCTTC.

The J gene is TRBJ2-1, the V gene TRBV16; no firm D call. CDR1 and CDR2 from the germline V gene are KGHSY and FQNENV. This CDR3 has 15 amino acids. V lost 3 bases to trimming and J lost 2 bases, with 11 bases between them. CDR3: CASSHSAGTYNEQFF. DNA of the CDR3: TGTGCCAGCAGCCATTCGGCAGGAACCTACAATGAGCAGTTCTTC. The full variable domain, rest sourced from reference TRBV16 and TRBJ2-1, is GEEVAQTPKHLVRGEGQKAKLYCAPIKGHSYVFWYQQVLKNEFKFLISFQNENVFDETGMPKERFSAKCLPNSPCSLEIQATKLEDSAVYFCASSHSAGTYNEQFFGPGTRLTVL.

The chain combines TRBV6-5 with TRBJ1-2; D remains ambiguous. V dropped 6 bases and J dropped 7 bases, with 12 bases sitting between them. Per the germline V gene, CDR1 is MNHEY and CDR2 is SVGAGI. CDR3 length: 12 amino acids. CDR3 sequence reads: CASRGGLSGYTF. The CDR3 bases are TGTGCCAGCAGAGGTGGACTTTCTGGCTACACCTTC.

This rearrangement joins TRBV19 to TRBJ1-1; D call uncertain. CDR3 length: 13 residues. The V and J ends lost 3 bases and 2 bases respectively, with 7 bases between them. The germline gives CDR1 LNHDA, CDR2 SQIVND (reference sequence). The CDR3 sequence is CASSMEKNTEAFF. The DNA for the CDR3 is TGTGCCAGTAGTATGGAGAAAAACACTGAAGCTTTCTTT.

The rearrangement joins TRBV14 to TRBJ1-2; 8 nucleotides line up with TRBD1. V trimming: 3 bases; J trimming: 7 bases; junction bases outside the gene matches: 4. Germline V gene sequence: CDR1 SGHDN, CDR2 FVKESK. This CDR3 has 13 residues. The DNA of the CDR3 is TGTGCCAGCAGCCACACAGGGGGTGGTGGCTACACCTTC. Translation: CASSHTGGGGYTF.

The chain carries TRBV28 and TRBJ1-5; a possible D gene is TRBD1 (6 bases). V lost 10 bases, J lost 7 bases, and 20 bases lay in between. This CDR3 has 14 amino acids. CDR1 is MDHEN and CDR2 is SYDVKM in the germline V gene. The CDR3 is CATRWAGVGQPQHF. The CDR3 region has the DNA TGTGCCACCCGGTGGGCAGGGGTCGGGCAGCCCCAGCATTTT.